This entry lists 2 T cell receptor beta chains sequenced from one sample in a study of blood T cell repertoires in COVID-19. Assay used: immunoSEQ multiplex PCR; TCRdb lists only in-frame clones, some missing. The sample lists about 200,000 clones; more than 80% were seen once. The sequencing sample was made of PBMCs or T cells enriched from blood (not recorded which). These receptors came from a man aged 30 to 45 who had recovered from COVID-19.

This clone was recorded once. The chain recombines TRBV7-2 with TRBJ1-5; possible D gene TRBD1, 5 bases. This CDR3 is 15 amino acids long. Looked up from germline, CDR1 is SGHTA and CDR2 is FQGNSA. Trimming cost V 2 bases and J 2 bases, with 10 bases left between them. CDR3 protein: CASSLSQGGNQPQHF. CDR3 bases: TGTGCCAGCAGCTTAAGTCAGGGTGGCAATCAGCCCCAGCATTTT.

This chain links TRBV11-2 with TRBJ2-7, with D maybe TRBD1 (6 bases). The V end was cut by 0 bases, the J end by 2 bases, with 14 bases between. This CDR3 contains 16 residues. Germline loops: CDR1 SGHAT, CDR2 FQNNGV. CDR3 region: CASSLDKQGLAYEQYF. The DNA for the CDR3 is TGTGCCAGCAGCTTAGATAAACAGGGTCTTGCCTACGAGCAGTACTTC.